This TCR beta chain appears in the sequencing data of a study of cytotoxic CD8 clonotypes in ibrutinib-treated CLL. Study context: For this cohort, patients were some 12 relapsed/refractory and approximately 14 treatment-naive, while under 18 were IGHV unmutated. Response samples followed a median approximately 13 months of treatment, range 6 to 36.

About this clone itself: Its antigen is unidentified.

Depths of 1 in 200,000 to 1 in 1 million T cells were the sequencing target. Sequencing used immunoSEQ multiplex PCR; TCRdb keeps in-frame clones, though not all of them. This sample has 330,000 or so clones, with about 64% found just once. Trimming pared 7 bases from V and 4 bases from J, leaving 14 bases between. Germline CDR1 reads WSHSY; CDR2 reads SAAADI. This CDR3 has 13 residues. Study findings and constraints: Higher circulating CD8+ T-cell counts strongly accompanied higher baseline clonality, above age-matched healthy donors.

The sample in question was PBMCs, obtained after 36 months of ibrutinib treatment. The chain couples TRBV10-2 to TRBJ2-7, with D tentatively TRBD1 (5 bases). This TCR came from a human donor with chronic lymphocytic leukemia. In DNA, the CDR3 is TGCGCCAGCATGCAGGGTGGTGGATACGAGCAGTACTTC. Protein sequence: CASMQGGGYEQYF.